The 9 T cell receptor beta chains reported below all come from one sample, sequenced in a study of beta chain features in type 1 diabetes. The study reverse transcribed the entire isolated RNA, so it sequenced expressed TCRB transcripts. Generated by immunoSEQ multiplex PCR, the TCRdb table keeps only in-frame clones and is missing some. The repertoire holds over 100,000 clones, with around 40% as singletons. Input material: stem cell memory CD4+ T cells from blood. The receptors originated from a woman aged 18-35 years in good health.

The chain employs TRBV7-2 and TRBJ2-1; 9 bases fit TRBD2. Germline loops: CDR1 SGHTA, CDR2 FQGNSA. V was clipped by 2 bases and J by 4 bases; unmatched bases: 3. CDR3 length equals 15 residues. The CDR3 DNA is TGTGCCAGCAGCTTACTAGCGGGGACTTACAATGAGCAGTTCTTC. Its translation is CASSLLAGTYNEQFF.

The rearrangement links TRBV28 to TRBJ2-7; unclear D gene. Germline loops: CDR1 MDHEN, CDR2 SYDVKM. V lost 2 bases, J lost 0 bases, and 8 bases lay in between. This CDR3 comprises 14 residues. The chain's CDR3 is CASSLETVSYEQYF. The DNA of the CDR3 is TGTGCCAGCAGTTTAGAAACAGTCTCCTACGAGCAGTACTTC.

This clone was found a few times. CDR3 sequence reads: CASSRRVVDEQYF. The CDR3 DNA reads TGTGCCAGCAGCCGCAGGGTTGTGGACGAGCAGTACTTC. This chain connects TRBV7-8 to TRBJ2-7; D perhaps matches TRBD1 (5 bases). CDR3 size: 13 residues. Between the trimmed V and J ends, which lost 5 bases and 5 bases, there was a span of 13 bases. Germline values: CDR1 SGHVS, CDR2 FQNEAQ.

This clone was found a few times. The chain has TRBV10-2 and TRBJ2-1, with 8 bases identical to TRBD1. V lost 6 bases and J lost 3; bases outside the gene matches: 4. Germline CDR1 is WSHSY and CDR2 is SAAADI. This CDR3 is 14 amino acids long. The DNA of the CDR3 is TGCGCCAGCAGGGAACAGGGGGACTACAATGAGCAGTTCTTC. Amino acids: CASREQGDYNEQFF.

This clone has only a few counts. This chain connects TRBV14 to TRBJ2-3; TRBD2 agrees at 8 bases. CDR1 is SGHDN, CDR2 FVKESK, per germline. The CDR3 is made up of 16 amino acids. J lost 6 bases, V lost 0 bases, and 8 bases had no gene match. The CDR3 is CASSQDGLAAGDTQYF. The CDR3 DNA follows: TGTGCCAGCAGCCAAGACGGACTAGCCGCGGGGGATACGCAGTATTTT.

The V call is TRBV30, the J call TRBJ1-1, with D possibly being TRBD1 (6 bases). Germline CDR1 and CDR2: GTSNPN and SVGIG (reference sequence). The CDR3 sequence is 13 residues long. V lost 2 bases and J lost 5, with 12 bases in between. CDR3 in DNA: TGTGCCTGGAGTTCCCGGACAGTTACTGAAGCTTTCTTT. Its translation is CAWSSRTVTEAFF.

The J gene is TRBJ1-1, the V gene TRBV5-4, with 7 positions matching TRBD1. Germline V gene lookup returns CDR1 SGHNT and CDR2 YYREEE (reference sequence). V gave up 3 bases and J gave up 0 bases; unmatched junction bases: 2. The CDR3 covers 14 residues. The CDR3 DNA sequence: TGTGCCAGCAGCTCGGGACAGCTGAACACTGAAGCTTTCTTT. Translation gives CASSSGQLNTEAFF. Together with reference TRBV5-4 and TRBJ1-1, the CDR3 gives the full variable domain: ETGVTQSPTHLIKTRGQQVTLRCSSQSGHNTVSWYQQALGQGPQFIFQYYREEENGRGNFPPRFSGLQFPNYSSELNVNALELDDSALYLCASSSGQLNTEAFFGQGTRLTVV.

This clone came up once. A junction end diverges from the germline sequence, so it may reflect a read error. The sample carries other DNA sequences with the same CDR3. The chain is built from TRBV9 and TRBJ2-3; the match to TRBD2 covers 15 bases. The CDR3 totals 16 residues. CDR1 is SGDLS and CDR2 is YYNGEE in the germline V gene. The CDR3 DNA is TGTGCCAGTAGCGTAGGACTAGCGGGAGGGATAGATACGCAGTATTTT. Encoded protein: CASSVGLAGGIDTQYF.

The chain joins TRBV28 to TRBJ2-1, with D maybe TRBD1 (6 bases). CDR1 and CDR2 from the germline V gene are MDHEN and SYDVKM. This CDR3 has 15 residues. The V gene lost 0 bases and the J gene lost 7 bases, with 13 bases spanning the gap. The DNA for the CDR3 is TGTGCCAGCAGTTTATGGGGACAAGCACAAAATGAGCAGTTCTTC. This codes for CASSLWGQAQNEQFF. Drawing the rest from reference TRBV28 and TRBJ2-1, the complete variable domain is DVKVTQSSRYLVKRTGEKVFLECVQDMDHENMFWYRQDPGLGLRLIYFSYDVKMKEKGDIPEGYSVSREKKERFSLILESASTNQTSMYLCASSLWGQAQNEQFFGPGTRLTVL.